Listed below are T cell receptor beta chains from one sample, sequenced in a study of cytomegalovirus exposure and HLA in healthy donors. Sequencing was performed with immunoSEQ multiplex PCR; in TCRdb, only in-frame clones are kept and a portion is missing. The data contain some 65,000 clones, about 65% of them seen just once; the ten biggest clones take up around a quarter. Specimen: PBMCs. These receptors all stem from a man aged 45-65 years in good health and CMV-seropositive. Both conserved end residues are part of each CDR3. The D gene is left open where the match is weak. Size values are once, few and many counts, or a class for expanded clones, and some rows have none.

v_call: TRBV2; clone_size: .; d_call: .; j_call: TRBJ1-2; cdr3_nt: TGTGCCAGCAGAGGGGGACACCCCCGGGGCTATGGCTACACCTTC; cdr3_aa: CASRGGHPRGYGYTF
v_call: TRBV5-1; clone_size: .; d_call: TRBD2; j_call: TRBJ2-7; cdr3_nt: TGCGCCAGCAAACTAGCGGGATTAGGCTCCTACGAGCAGTACTTC; cdr3_aa: CASKLAGLGSYEQYF
v_call: TRBV7-2; clone_size: .; d_call: .; j_call: TRBJ1-5; cdr3_nt: TGTGCCAGCAGTCCTGGGGGAGGGAGCGGGAATCAGCCCCAGCATTTT; cdr3_aa: CASSPGGGSGNQPQHF
v_call: TRBV4-1; clone_size: .; d_call: .; j_call: TRBJ2-7; cdr3_nt: TGCGCCAGCAGCCAAGCTCAGGGGGGCTCCTACGAGCAGTACTTC; cdr3_aa: CASSQAQGGSYEQYF
v_call: TRBV19; clone_size: many; d_call: TRBD1; j_call: TRBJ2-1; cdr3_nt: TGTGCCAGTAGCATGTTAGGGACAGGCTCCTACAATGAGCAGTTCTTC; cdr3_aa: CASSMLGTGSYNEQFF
v_call: TRBV28; clone_size: .; d_call: TRBD2; j_call: TRBJ2-7; cdr3_nt: TGTGCCAGCAGGGGGGGGTCACTAGCGGGAAATGAGCAGTACTTC; cdr3_aa: CASRGGSLAGNEQYF
v_call: TRBV5-1; clone_size: many; d_call: .; j_call: TRBJ2-2; cdr3_nt: TGCGCCAGCAGCTTATTACAGGGCACCGGGGAGCTGTTTTTT; cdr3_aa: CASSLLQGTGELFF
v_call: TRBV5-4; clone_size: .; d_call: .; j_call: TRBJ2-1; cdr3_nt: TGTGCCAGCAGCTTGGATAGGTCTAGACCGTACAATGAGCAGTTCTTC; cdr3_aa: CASSLDRSRPYNEQFF
v_call: TRBV2; clone_size: .; d_call: TRBD2; j_call: TRBJ2-1; cdr3_nt: TGTGCCAGCACCCCACTAGCGGGAGTGAGAAATGAGCAGTTCTTC; cdr3_aa: CASTPLAGVRNEQFF
v_call: TRBV5-1; clone_size: .; d_call: TRBD1; j_call: TRBJ1-1; cdr3_nt: TGCGCCAGCAGCAGACCGACAGGGGCCTCGAACACTGAAGCTTTCTTT; cdr3_aa: CASSRPTGASNTEAFF
v_call: TRBV6-5; clone_size: .; d_call: .; j_call: TRBJ2-7; cdr3_nt: TGTGCCAGCAGTTACTCCGCAGGTACCTACGAGCAGTACTTC; cdr3_aa: CASSYSAGTYEQYF
v_call: TRBV9; clone_size: .; d_call: .; j_call: TRBJ2-3; cdr3_nt: TGTGCCAGCAGCGTGTTAACAGATACGCAGTATTTT; cdr3_aa: CASSVLTDTQYF
v_call: TRBV6-1; clone_size: .; d_call: .; j_call: TRBJ1-5; cdr3_nt: TGTGCCAGCAGTGTCGGCAGGGATCAGCCCCAGCATTTT; cdr3_aa: CASSVGRDQPQHF
v_call: TRBV7-9; clone_size: .; d_call: TRBD1; j_call: TRBJ1-2; cdr3_nt: TGTGCCAGCAGCTTCCCAGGGGGTGGCTACACCTTC; cdr3_aa: CASSFPGGGYTF
v_call: TRBV14; clone_size: .; d_call: TRBD1; j_call: TRBJ1-1; cdr3_nt: TGTGCCAGCAGCCAAGTCAGGGGGAGGATGAACACTGAAGCTTTCTTT; cdr3_aa: CASSQVRGRMNTEAFF
v_call: TRBV6-5; clone_size: .; d_call: TRBD2; j_call: TRBJ2-5; cdr3_nt: TGTGCCAGCAGGGCCCGACTAGCGGGGACCCAGACCCAGTACTTC; cdr3_aa: CASRARLAGTQTQYF
v_call: TRBV4-1; clone_size: .; d_call: .; j_call: TRBJ2-1; cdr3_nt: TGCGCCAGCAGCCTGGGGCTGAGCAGGGGGGACAATGAGCAGTTCTTC; cdr3_aa: CASSLGLSRGDNEQFF
v_call: TRBV6-4; clone_size: .; d_call: TRBD1; j_call: TRBJ2-7; cdr3_nt: TGTGCCAGCAGAGAAGACAGGGGCGAGCAGTACTTC; cdr3_aa: CASREDRGEQYF
v_call: TRBV30; clone_size: .; d_call: TRBD2; j_call: TRBJ2-1; cdr3_nt: TGTGCCTGGAGTGTACGGGTAACGGGAGGGTACAATGAGCAGTTCTTC; cdr3_aa: CAWSVRVTGGYNEQFF
v_call: TRBV19; clone_size: .; d_call: TRBD1; j_call: TRBJ1-4; cdr3_nt: TGTGCCAGTAGTGCCGGGACAGGGGGGGAAAAACTGTTTTTT; cdr3_aa: CASSAGTGGEKLFF
v_call: TRBV10-3; clone_size: .; d_call: .; j_call: TRBJ2-1; cdr3_nt: TGTGCCATCAGCGGACAGAACTCTTACAATGAGCAGTTCTTC; cdr3_aa: CAISGQNSYNEQFF
v_call: TRBV5-1; clone_size: .; d_call: .; j_call: TRBJ2-6; cdr3_nt: TGCGCCAGCAGCCTTAACAGGGATACTTGGGCCAACGTCCTGACTTTC; cdr3_aa: CASSLNRDTWANVLTF
v_call: TRBV18; clone_size: few; d_call: .; j_call: TRBJ2-7; cdr3_nt: TGTGCCAGCTCATCAGGCTACGAGCAGTACTTC; cdr3_aa: CASSSGYEQYF
v_call: TRBV6-5; clone_size: .; d_call: .; j_call: TRBJ1-2; cdr3_nt: TGTGCCAGCAGTCCCCTACAGACAGCTAACTATGGCTACACCTTC; cdr3_aa: CASSPLQTANYGYTF
v_call: TRBV7-2; clone_size: .; d_call: TRBD2; j_call: TRBJ2-5; cdr3_nt: TGTGCCAGCAGCTTTAAGCGGGGGGGCGGAGAGACCCAGTACTTC; cdr3_aa: CASSFKRGGGETQYF
v_call: TRBV5-1; clone_size: .; d_call: TRBD1; j_call: TRBJ1-1; cdr3_nt: TGCGCCAGCAGCACACAGGGGGATCGGGACACTGAAGCTTTCTTT; cdr3_aa: CASSTQGDRDTEAFF
v_call: TRBV6-6; clone_size: .; d_call: .; j_call: TRBJ2-7; cdr3_nt: TGTGCCAGCAGTTACTCCAACACGGCAGGGGCCTACGAGCAGTACTTC; cdr3_aa: CASSYSNTAGAYEQYF
v_call: TRBV7-2; clone_size: .; d_call: TRBD2; j_call: TRBJ2-7; cdr3_nt: TGTGCCAGCAGCTTAGCCTCCTCTCGGGAGGGCTACGAGCAGTACTTC; cdr3_aa: CASSLASSREGYEQYF
v_call: TRBV6-5; clone_size: .; d_call: .; j_call: TRBJ2-4; cdr3_nt: TGTGCCAGCAGTTACAGGGGGTCGGACATTCAGTACTTC; cdr3_aa: CASSYRGSDIQYF
v_call: TRBV28; clone_size: .; d_call: .; j_call: TRBJ1-2; cdr3_nt: TGTGCCAGCAGGCGACGGGGGATCAACTATGGCTACACCTTC; cdr3_aa: CASRRRGINYGYTF
v_call: TRBV6-1; clone_size: .; d_call: TRBD1; j_call: TRBJ1-5; cdr3_nt: TGTGCCAGCACCTGGGACAGGGGCGGGCAGCCCCAGCATTTT; cdr3_aa: CASTWDRGGQPQHF
v_call: TRBV5-6; clone_size: .; d_call: TRBD1; j_call: TRBJ1-1; cdr3_nt: TGTGCCAGCAGGGCAAGAGGGACAGGGTTATCCGGCACTGAAGCTTTCTTT; cdr3_aa: CASRARGTGLSGTEAFF
v_call: TRBV5-1; clone_size: .; d_call: TRBD2; j_call: TRBJ2-7; cdr3_nt: TGCGCCAGCAGCTTACTCCCTAGCGGCTCCTACGAGCAGTACTTC; cdr3_aa: CASSLLPSGSYEQYF
v_call: TRBV28; clone_size: few; d_call: .; j_call: TRBJ1-5; cdr3_nt: TGTGCCAGCAGTCCCCTCGTGGACAGCCAGCATTTT; cdr3_aa: CASSPLVDSQHF
v_call: TRBV7-6; clone_size: .; d_call: .; j_call: TRBJ2-2; cdr3_nt: TGTGCCAGCAGCCCCGGTGGGGCGGGAAACACCGGGGAGCTGTTTTTT; cdr3_aa: CASSPGGAGNTGELFF
v_call: TRBV28; clone_size: .; d_call: .; j_call: TRBJ2-7; cdr3_nt: TGTGCCAGCCGGATCGGAGGGGCAACCTACGAGCAGTACTTC; cdr3_aa: CASRIGGATYEQYF
v_call: TRBV6-5; clone_size: .; d_call: TRBD1; j_call: TRBJ2-3; cdr3_nt: TGTGCCAGCAAGGTGGGAGACAGGGGGCGCGATACGCAGTATTTT; cdr3_aa: CASKVGDRGRDTQYF
v_call: TRBV5-6; clone_size: .; d_call: TRBD1; j_call: TRBJ2-5; cdr3_nt: TGTGCCAGCAGCAAATTACAGGGGGGAATGGAGACCCAGTACTTC; cdr3_aa: CASSKLQGGMETQYF
v_call: TRBV30; clone_size: .; d_call: .; j_call: TRBJ1-4; cdr3_nt: TGTGCCTGGAGTGTACTCAGGGCTAATGAAAAACTGTTTTTT; cdr3_aa: CAWSVLRANEKLFF
v_call: TRBV5-6; clone_size: .; d_call: .; j_call: TRBJ2-3; cdr3_nt: TGTGCCAGCAGCTGGACTGGGGCAGATACGCAGTATTTT; cdr3_aa: CASSWTGADTQYF
v_call: TRBV5-1; clone_size: .; d_call: TRBD2; j_call: TRBJ2-7; cdr3_nt: TGCGCCAGCAGCCTATCCAGACTAGCGGGAGGATCCCACGAGCAGTACTTC; cdr3_aa: CASSLSRLAGGSHEQYF
v_call: TRBV4-1; clone_size: few; d_call: .; j_call: TRBJ2-3; cdr3_nt: TGCGCCAGCAGCCAAGGACAGGTCACAGATACGCAGTATTTT; cdr3_aa: CASSQGQVTDTQYF
v_call: TRBV4-2; clone_size: .; d_call: TRBD2; j_call: TRBJ2-7; cdr3_nt: TGTGCCAGCAGCCAAGGGTCGGGAGGTTCCTACGAGCAGTACTTC; cdr3_aa: CASSQGSGGSYEQYF
v_call: TRBV5-6; clone_size: .; d_call: .; j_call: TRBJ1-1; cdr3_nt: TGTGCCAGCAGCTTAGAGGGGAACACTGAAGCTTTCTTT; cdr3_aa: CASSLEGNTEAFF
v_call: TRBV6-6; clone_size: .; d_call: TRBD2; j_call: TRBJ2-1; cdr3_nt: TGTGCCAGCTACCCCCGGACTAGCACCTACAATGAGCAGTTCTTC; cdr3_aa: CASYPRTSTYNEQFF
v_call: TRBV11-2; clone_size: .; d_call: .; j_call: TRBJ2-7; cdr3_nt: TGTGCCAGCAGCGTGGGGCACGAGCAGTACTTC; cdr3_aa: CASSVGHEQYF
v_call: TRBV9; clone_size: .; d_call: TRBD1; j_call: TRBJ2-1; cdr3_nt: TGTGCCAGCAGCATAACAGGGGGAACTACCTACAATGAGCAGTTCTTC; cdr3_aa: CASSITGGTTYNEQFF
v_call: TRBV30; clone_size: .; d_call: .; j_call: TRBJ2-2; cdr3_nt: TGTGCCTGGAGTGTACGCAGAATGAACACCGGGGAGCTGTTTTTT; cdr3_aa: CAWSVRRMNTGELFF
v_call: TRBV30; clone_size: .; d_call: TRBD2; j_call: TRBJ2-7; cdr3_nt: TGTGCCTGGAGTGCGGGGGGAGGACCCTACGAGCAGTACTTC; cdr3_aa: CAWSAGGGPYEQYF